These T cell receptor beta chains were read from a single sample in a study of shared clonotypes between healthy human individuals. Sequenced by immunoSEQ multiplex PCR; TCRdb stores in-frame clones only, minus some. The sample records 2 million or so clones, about 95% being singletons. The sequenced sample consisted of naive CD8+ T cells sorted from blood. These receptors were taken from a man aged 18 to 30 in good health. CDR3s include the opening cysteine and the closing phenylalanine or tryptophan. The order of the fields is V gene, J gene, clone size, CDR3 protein. Clone size is stated in some rows and not others, as once, few, many or a class when expanded.

v_call: TRBV5-8; j_call: TRBJ2-7; clone_size: NA; cdr3_aa: CASSFEGTGGTYEQYF
v_call: TRBV4-3; j_call: TRBJ2-1; clone_size: NA; cdr3_aa: CASSPLEGYEQFF
v_call: TRBV5-1; j_call: TRBJ1-1; clone_size: NA; cdr3_aa: CASSLEQGNTEAFF
v_call: TRBV4-1; j_call: TRBJ2-1; clone_size: NA; cdr3_aa: CASSQDPNGYNEQFF
v_call: TRBV2; j_call: TRBJ2-6; clone_size: NA; cdr3_aa: CASREVGSSNVLTF
v_call: TRBV6-1; j_call: TRBJ1-2; clone_size: NA; cdr3_aa: CASSVGHLSGYGYTF
v_call: TRBV19; j_call: TRBJ1-1; clone_size: NA; cdr3_aa: CASSIGGSFNTEAFF
v_call: TRBV4-3; j_call: TRBJ2-1; clone_size: few; cdr3_aa: CASSPDRGYEQFF
v_call: TRBV11-3; j_call: TRBJ2-3; clone_size: NA; cdr3_aa: CASSLGLVASGSFDTQYF
v_call: TRBV13; j_call: TRBJ2-5; clone_size: NA; cdr3_aa: CASSPGAGGQETQYF
v_call: TRBV20-1; j_call: TRBJ2-1; clone_size: NA; cdr3_aa: CSARDMALQFF
v_call: TRBV7-9; j_call: TRBJ2-4; clone_size: NA; cdr3_aa: CASSLVQGSKNIQYF
v_call: TRBV5-1; j_call: TRBJ2-1; clone_size: NA; cdr3_aa: CASSSSGDPYNEQFF
v_call: TRBV6-5; j_call: TRBJ1-5; clone_size: few; cdr3_aa: CASRDGSNQPQHF
v_call: TRBV5-5; j_call: TRBJ2-7; clone_size: NA; cdr3_aa: CASSPRQGRTYEQYF
v_call: TRBV7-2; j_call: TRBJ2-3; clone_size: NA; cdr3_aa: CASSDLAGYTDTQYF
v_call: TRBV4-3; j_call: TRBJ2-7; clone_size: NA; cdr3_aa: CASSHTGTGSYEQYF
v_call: TRBV11-2; j_call: TRBJ2-5; clone_size: NA; cdr3_aa: CASSLWRGETQYF
v_call: TRBV15; j_call: TRBJ2-1; clone_size: NA; cdr3_aa: CATSSPPGGWHEQFF
v_call: TRBV9; j_call: TRBJ1-2; clone_size: NA; cdr3_aa: CASSADLQTGINYGYTF
v_call: TRBV27; j_call: TRBJ2-5; clone_size: NA; cdr3_aa: CASSQTSGGEETQYF
v_call: TRBV7-9; j_call: TRBJ2-7; clone_size: NA; cdr3_aa: CASSLGGGYEQYF
v_call: TRBV27; j_call: TRBJ2-3; clone_size: NA; cdr3_aa: CASSLLGQTGFILDTQYF
v_call: TRBV10-3; j_call: TRBJ2-7; clone_size: once; cdr3_aa: CAISGTTGGFYEQYF
v_call: TRBV9; j_call: TRBJ2-3; clone_size: NA; cdr3_aa: CASSVQRGRDTQYF
v_call: TRBV10-2; j_call: TRBJ2-7; clone_size: NA; cdr3_aa: CASSEGVTYEQYF
v_call: TRBV19; j_call: TRBJ2-7; clone_size: NA; cdr3_aa: CASSTGTDFSYEQYF
v_call: TRBV4-1; j_call: TRBJ2-1; clone_size: few; cdr3_aa: CASSPGTGGSKQFF
v_call: TRBV27; j_call: TRBJ1-6; clone_size: NA; cdr3_aa: CASSPPGQGARPPLHF
v_call: TRBV4-3; j_call: TRBJ2-5; clone_size: NA; cdr3_aa: CASSQELAGGLETQYF
v_call: TRBV7-9; j_call: TRBJ1-1; clone_size: NA; cdr3_aa: CASSLATRVGEAFF
v_call: TRBV27; j_call: TRBJ2-7; clone_size: NA; cdr3_aa: CASSLEFLGTGGEQYF
v_call: TRBV28; j_call: TRBJ2-1; clone_size: NA; cdr3_aa: CASSRDSYYNEQFF
v_call: TRBV27; j_call: TRBJ2-7; clone_size: NA; cdr3_aa: CASSLPPGEQYF
v_call: TRBV5-6; j_call: TRBJ1-2; clone_size: NA; cdr3_aa: CASTGQGVTWTF
v_call: TRBV10-2; j_call: TRBJ2-1; clone_size: NA; cdr3_aa: CASCPGGDNEQFF
v_call: TRBV12-5; j_call: TRBJ2-3; clone_size: NA; cdr3_aa: CASGSTTGEGTDTQYF
v_call: TRBV5-1; j_call: TRBJ2-2; clone_size: NA; cdr3_aa: CASSLRGISNTGELFF
v_call: TRBV30; j_call: TRBJ2-7; clone_size: NA; cdr3_aa: CAWRGSGYEQYF
v_call: TRBV28; j_call: TRBJ2-7; clone_size: NA; cdr3_aa: CASRLDRTGEVYEQYF
v_call: TRBV7-9; j_call: TRBJ1-5; clone_size: NA; cdr3_aa: CASSLEAGAQPQHF
v_call: TRBV7-9; j_call: TRBJ2-1; clone_size: NA; cdr3_aa: CASMRDWREADNEQFF